This is a list of T cell receptor beta chains from one sample in a study of shared T cell receptors in the human thymus. Data came from immunoSEQ multiplex PCR; TCRdb stores just in-frame clones and leaves some out. The sample includes over 350,000 clones, approximately 95% of them seen just once. Input material: thymocytes. Every receptor here comes from a human donor. Both conserved end residues are part of each CDR3.

j_call v_call cdr3_aa
TRBJ2-7 TRBV11-2 CASRAGTGSYEQYF
TRBJ2-1 TRBV27 CASSLLKAGSSYNEQFF
TRBJ2-7 TRBV7-9 CASSPPQTSGSPTYEQYF
TRBJ1-2 TRBV7-2 CASSLQMGGFTNYGYTF
TRBJ2-7 TRBV27 CASSRSGASYEQYF
TRBJ2-2 TRBV6-1 CASSAYTGSNTGELFF
TRBJ1-4 TRBV5-6 CASSHDEKLFF
TRBJ2-7 TRBV9 CASSPQIVPRGRIYEQYF
TRBJ1-2 TRBV5-1 CASAGGTATNYGYTF
TRBJ2-1 TRBV29-1 CSMTGSSYNEQFF
TRBJ1-5 TRBV28 CASNDREGKPQHF
TRBJ2-1 TRBV27 CASSLSTVSSYNEQFF
TRBJ1-5 TRBV27 CASSLSSLGQGLSNQPQHF
TRBJ2-7 TRBV28 CASTSGRRQYF
TRBJ2-4 TRBV6-6 CASSRPSVAKNIQYF
TRBJ1-4 TRBV19 CASSICQKNEKLFF
TRBJ1-4 TRBV4-1 CASSQRWYGIFNEKLFF
TRBJ2-3 TRBV28 CASSTPAGDSQDTQYF
TRBJ2-3 TRBV28 CASSSNRGDTQYF
TRBJ2-1 TRBV2 CASSVTSGDYNEQFF
TRBJ2-7 TRBV2 CASSDAYEQYF
TRBJ2-1 TRBV27 CASSLAMTGSYNEQFF
TRBJ1-4 TRBV14 CASSPGQGSEKLFF
TRBJ2-7 TRBV6-1 CASSEIRTSTAEYEQYF
TRBJ2-7 TRBV7-9 CASSGRAARYEQYF
TRBJ2-2 TRBV15 CATSPGLAGGDDTGELFF
TRBJ1-5 TRBV5-5 CASSGGSTNSNQPQHF
TRBJ2-7 TRBV27 CASSFTRLGEQYF
TRBJ2-3 TRBV27 CASSPRLAGTDTQYF
TRBJ2-2 TRBV5-1 CASSYDGTGDTGELFF
TRBJ2-2 TRBV7-7 CASSLHRNTGELFF
TRBJ2-4 TRBV7-9 CASSLGTSGRRAKNIQYF
TRBJ2-3 TRBV18 CASSPELAGEGTDTQYF
TRBJ1-1 TRBV7-9 CASSLVRGNGEAFF
TRBJ2-3 TRBV4-1 CASSPPGVGARTDTQYF
TRBJ2-1 TRBV27 CASSSLAGPRDEQFF
TRBJ2-6 TRBV14 CASSQVGAPSSGANVLTF
TRBJ2-7 TRBV27 CASSRDRGYYEQYF
TRBJ2-7 TRBV5-4 CASSRSPTYEQYF
TRBJ2-1 TRBV19 CASSISPYNEQFF
TRBJ1-5 TRBV5-1 CASSSGTANQPQHF
TRBJ2-1 TRBV18 CASSPSGTSGYNEQFF
TRBJ2-1 TRBV5-4 CASSHLSGRALGYNEQFF
TRBJ2-7 TRBV4-1 CASTPDSGSQTSEQYF
TRBJ2-3 TRBV5-1 CASSLSVGRQRTDTQYF
TRBJ2-5 TRBV10-2 CASSEALAGVETQYF
TRBJ1-2 TRBV14 CASSVGTGVNGYTF
TRBJ1-1 TRBV5-1 CASSLEGTYTEAFF
TRBJ2-7 TRBV7-9 CASSLVGVTLETEQYF